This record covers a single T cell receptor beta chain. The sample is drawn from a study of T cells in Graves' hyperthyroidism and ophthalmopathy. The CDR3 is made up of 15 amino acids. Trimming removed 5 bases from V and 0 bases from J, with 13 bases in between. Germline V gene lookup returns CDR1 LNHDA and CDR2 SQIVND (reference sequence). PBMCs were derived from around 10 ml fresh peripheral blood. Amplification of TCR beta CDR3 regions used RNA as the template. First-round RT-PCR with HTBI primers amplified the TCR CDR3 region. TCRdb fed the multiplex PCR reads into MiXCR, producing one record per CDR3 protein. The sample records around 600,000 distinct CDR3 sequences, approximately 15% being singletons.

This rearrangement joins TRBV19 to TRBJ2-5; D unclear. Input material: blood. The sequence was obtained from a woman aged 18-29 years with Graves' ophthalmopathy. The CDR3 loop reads CASSSPGWNQETQYF. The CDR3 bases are TGTGCCAGTAGTTCCCCCGGTTGGAACCAAGAGACCCAGTACTTC.